These 28 T cell receptor beta chains came from one sample sequenced in a study of regulatory T cells in long-lasting Graves disease. Time point noted: newly diagnosed GD, antithyroid drugs for less than 3 months. PBMCs provided the RNA from which the TCR library was made. According to the study, TCR beta libraries were built with iRepertoire HTBI primers and CDR3-region Arm-PCR. Each CDR3 protein gets one entry after TCRdb re-called the multiplex PCR reads with MiXCR. Altogether about 240,000 distinct CDR3 sequences are present, around 20% being singletons, with the ten largest covering approximately 14%. The sequences come from peripheral blood mononuclear cells (PBMCs), collected at new diagnosis, from a patient treated with antithyroid drugs. The receptors here all came from a female donor with Graves disease.

The genes are TRBV28 and TRBJ2-3, with D perhaps TRBD2 (6 bases). CDR3 length: 19 residues. The V gene lost 4 bases and the J gene lost 1 base, with 24 bases spanning the gap. CDR1 is MDHEN, CDR2 SYDVKM, per germline. The CDR3 DNA reads TGTGCCAGCAGTTATTTTGCCCGGGCCCGGGAGTTCGGCACAGATACGCAGTATTTT. It yields the protein CASSYFARAREFGTDTQYF.

V is TRBV2 and J is TRBJ2-3; D gene ambiguous. From germline, CDR1 is SNHLY and CDR2 FYNNEI. This CDR3 has 14 residues. V lost 4 bases and J 6 bases, leaving 14 bases between the germline ends. The CDR3 DNA is TGTGCCAGCAGTGTACGACTGTTCGGGGATACGCAGTATTTT. It yields the protein CASSVRLFGDTQYF.

The chain uses TRBV7-2 and TRBJ2-3, with D perhaps TRBD1 or TRBD2 (5 bases each). Gene TRBJ2-5 matches the end of the DNA better, so the J call may be wrong. The germline V gene encodes CDR1 SGHTA and CDR2 FQGNSA. This CDR3 comprises 15 residues. The CDR3 is CASSPQPGTWETQYF. For the CDR3, the DNA is TGTGCCAGCAGCCCACAACCGGGGACGTGGGAGACCCAGTACTTC.

The chain uses TRBV10-2 and TRBJ1-5; D remains unclear. Germline V gives CDR1 WSHSY, CDR2 SAAADI. The CDR3 covers 13 residues. Trimming cost V 6 bases and J 7 bases, with 13 bases left between them. CDR3: CASSRASEQPQHF. In nucleotides, the CDR3 is TGCGCCAGCAGCCGGGCCTCGGAACAGCCCCAGCATTTT.

This clonotype was counted at least ten times. V is TRBV4-3 and J is TRBJ1-3; the D gene is possibly TRBD1 (5 bases). Germline assignment: CDR1 LGHNA and CDR2 YSLEER. The CDR3 contains 14 residues. Trimming removed 3 bases at V and 2 bases at J, with 8 bases between. The CDR3 region has the DNA TGCGCCAGCAGCCAGGGACTAACTGGAAACACCATATATTTT. Protein sequence: CASSQGLTGNTIYF.

The sample holds many counts of this clonotype. The CDR3 coding sequence is TGTGCCAGCAGCTACCTCCGGGACGAAGCTTTCTTT. It encodes CASSYLRDEAFF. J is TRBJ1-1 and V is TRBV5-6; weak D call: TRBD1 (5 bases). V was shortened by 3 bases and J by 8 bases, with 11 bases between the two germline ends. Per the germline V gene, CDR1 is SGHDT and CDR2 is YYEEEE. This CDR3 is built from 12 residues. The variable domain in full, with the rest retrieved from reference TRBV5-6 and TRBJ1-1, is DAGVTQSPTHLIKTRGQQVTLRCSPKSGHDTVSWYQQALGQGPQFIFQYYEEEERQRGNFPDRFSGHQFPNYSSELNVNALLLGDSALYLCASSYLRDEAFFGQGTRLTVV.

This clonotype was detected ten times or more. The chain links TRBV29-1 to TRBJ1-1; 10 bases agree with TRBD1. CDR1 SQVTM and CDR2 ANQGSEA come from the germline V gene. V lost 8 bases and J lost 4; bases outside the gene matches: 7. This CDR3 comprises 13 residues. The CDR3 DNA reads TGCAGCTCACGACAGGGGGCGGTCACTGAAGCTTTCTTT. It encodes CSSRQGAVTEAFF.

A few counts support this clonotype. CDR3 sequence: CASTGFRETTTGELFF. For the CDR3, the DNA is TGTGCCAGCACCGGGTTTAGGGAGACTACTACCGGGGAGCTGTTTTTT. The genes are TRBV12-3 or TRBV12-4 and TRBJ2-2, with TRBD2 as a possible D gene (5 bases). The CDR3 runs 16 residues. With 7 bases removed from V and 5 bases from J, the gap between germline ends came to 20 bases.

The table lists this clonotype with many counts. The rearrangement links TRBV7-3 to TRBJ1-6; D gene ambiguous. With 0 bases removed from V and 9 bases from J, the gap between germline ends came to 6 bases. Germline CDR1 reads SGHTA; CDR2 reads FQGTGA. The CDR3 spans 13 residues. In nucleotides, the CDR3 is TGTGCCAGCAGCTTAACACCCGGTTCACCCCTCCACTTT. The encoded protein is CASSLTPGSPLHF.

This clonotype was found many times. The gene calls are TRBV20-1 and TRBJ2-5, with D possibly matching TRBD2 (5 bases). CDR1 and CDR2 (germline): DFQATT, SNEGSKA (reference sequence). Trimming shortened V by 5 bases and J by 2 bases, and 18 bases separated the two germline ends. This CDR3 has 15 residues. Here the CDR3 reads CSARDIQRNQETQYF. CDR3 DNA: TGCAGTGCTCGGGATATACAGAGGAATCAAGAGACCCAGTACTTC.

The table lists this clonotype with many counts. The rearrangement joins TRBV5-6 to TRBJ2-5; TRBD2 is a possible D gene (5 bases). The CDR3 totals 13 residues. CDR1 SGHDT and CDR2 YYEEEE come from the germline V gene. V was cut by 2 bases and J by 3 bases, with 8 bases left in between. In nucleotides, the CDR3 is TGTGCCAGCAGCTTCCCGGGGAAAGAGACCCAGTACTTC. This encodes CASSFPGKETQYF.

A few counts support this clonotype. The J gene is TRBJ1-2, the V gene TRBV10-3; D is perhaps TRBD1 (6 bases). The CDR3 runs to 13 residues. The ends were cut back, 11 bases at V and 4 bases at J, with 17 bases in the middle. Per the germline V gene, CDR1 is ENHRY and CDR2 is SYGVKD. CDR3 amino acids: CASGGAALYGYTF. DNA for the CDR3: TGTGCCTCGGGGGGGGCTGCCCTCTATGGCTACACCTTC.

This clonotype was recorded at least ten times. This sequence joins TRBV6-2 or TRBV6-3 and TRBJ1-1; no reliable D call. Trimming shortened V by 6 bases and J by 6 bases, and 14 bases separated the two germline ends. Germline V gene sequence: CDR1 MNHEY, CDR2 SVGEGT. The CDR3 totals 13 residues. The CDR3 nucleotides are TGTGCCAGCAGGGGCGGCGGGGTCGCTGAAGCTTTCTTT. It is translated as CASRGGGVAEAFF.

This clonotype was seen repeatedly, ten times or more. The V and J genes are TRBV3-1 and TRBJ1-3, with D unclear. This CDR3 is built from 14 residues. Germline CDR1 is LGHDT and CDR2 is YNNKEL (reference sequence). V was shortened by 0 bases and J by 7 bases, with 10 bases between the two germline ends. CDR3 residues: CASSQDARGNTIYF. Written as DNA, the CDR3 is TGTGCCAGCAGCCAAGACGCAAGAGGGAACACCATATATTTT.

This clonotype was counted many times. The CDR3 DNA is TGTGCCAGCAGCCCAAGGACAGGCCGCAATGAGCAGTTCTTC. It specifies CASSPRTGRNEQFF. The chain joins TRBV28 to TRBJ2-1, with TRBD1 matching over 7 bases. CDR1 is MDHEN and CDR2 is SYDVKM in the germline V gene. The CDR3 sequence is 14 residues long. V trimming: 6 bases; J trimming: 6 bases; junction bases outside the gene matches: 8.

The J gene is TRBJ2-5, the V gene TRBV5-1; D might be TRBD1 (6 bases). Germline V gives CDR1 SGHRS, CDR2 YFSETQ. V shed 4 bases and J shed 5 bases, with 18 bases lying between them. This CDR3 comprises 15 residues. The CDR3 DNA is TGCGCCAGCAGCCAGGGACACACTACGGGGGAGACCCAGTACTTC. This codes for CASSQGHTTGETQYF.

The sample holds a few counts of this clonotype. The V call is TRBV6-5, the J call TRBJ1-5, with 9 bases fitting TRBD1. The CDR3 sequence is 16 residues long. Per the germline V gene, CDR1 is MNHEY and CDR2 is SVGAGI. With V trimmed by 2 bases and J by 4 bases, 6 bases remained unmatched. The CDR3 loop reads CASSYVGQGQNQPQHF. For the CDR3, the DNA is TGTGCCAGCAGTTACGTAGGACAGGGGCAAAATCAGCCCCAGCATTTT.

This clonotype was found a few times. The chain's CDR3 is CASSVLAGEQETQYF. The CDR3 DNA reads as TGTGCCAGCAGTGTACTAGCGGGGGAACAAGAGACCCAGTACTTC. The chain couples TRBV6-1 to TRBJ2-5; TRBD2 matches 11 bases. Germline V gives CDR1 MNHNS, CDR2 SASEGT. Losses at the gene ends were 4 bases for V and 2 bases for J; bases not matched to a gene: 3. CDR3 length: 15 amino acids.

A single count supports this clonotype. One base away lies a much larger clone, so this may be a sequencing read error. CDR3 loop: CASSQGTWGTYEQYF. CDR3 in DNA: TGCGCCAGCAGCCAAGGGACATGGGGTACCTACGAGCAGTACTTC. The chain uses TRBV4-1 and TRBJ2-7; a possible D gene is TRBD1 (5 bases). Trimming pared 1 base from V and 2 bases from J, leaving 12 bases between. The CDR3 sequence is 15 residues long. Per germline, CDR1 MGHRA and CDR2 YSYEKL.

This clonotype was detected many times. The chain joins TRBV18 to TRBJ2-2; 10 bases align to TRBD2. This CDR3 is built from 17 residues. With V trimmed by 1 base and J by 5 bases, 7 bases remained unmatched. CDR1 KGHSH and CDR2 LQKENI come from the germline V gene. The CDR3 is CASSPLTSSGSTGELFF. CDR3 DNA: TGTGCCAGCTCACCACTGACGTCTAGCGGGAGTACCGGGGAGCTGTTTTTT.

This clonotype was seen many times. The chain uses TRBV30 and TRBJ1-2; D uncertain. Germline assignment: CDR1 GTSNPN and CDR2 SVGIG (reference sequence). This CDR3 comprises 14 residues. Trimming removed 3 bases at V and 1 base at J, with 12 bases between. Here the CDR3 DNA reads TGTGCCTGGAGGGGTGGCAGTTTTAACTATGGCTACACCTTC. Amino acids: CAWRGGSFNYGYTF.

This clonotype was counted once. It may be a read error: a sequence one base away is much more abundant. The chain employs TRBV11-3 and TRBJ2-5, with 11 bases aligning to TRBD2. Per germline, CDR1 SGHNT and CDR2 YENEEA. CDR3 length equals 21 residues. In DNA form, the CDR3 reads TGTGCCAGCAGCCTTAGTGGGCTAGCGGGAGGCCCCTCTAGGATATACAATGAGCAGTCCTTC. Amino acids: CASSLSGLAGGPSRIYNEQSF.

In its sample, this clonotype was seen many times. The chain couples TRBV27 to TRBJ1-1; D remains ambiguous. The ends were cut back, 6 bases at V and 3 bases at J, with 14 bases in the middle. Germline V lookup: CDR1 MNHEY, CDR2 SMNVEV (reference sequence). The CDR3 runs 14 residues. CDR3 sequence: CASRPLGRDTEAFF. The CDR3 DNA is TGTGCCAGCAGACCCTTGGGCCGGGACACTGAAGCTTTCTTT.

The V and J genes are TRBV6-5 and TRBJ1-2; a possible D gene is TRBD1 (5 bases). Trimming removed 0 bases at V and 5 bases at J, with 7 bases between. CDR3 length: 13 residues. CDR1 is MNHEY and CDR2 is SVGAGI in the germline V gene. DNA of the CDR3: TGTGCCAGCAGTTACTCGACAGCGTATGGCTACACCTTC. Protein: CASSYSTAYGYTF.

This clonotype was observed many times. The chain recombines TRBV28 with TRBJ1-4, with a possible D match to TRBD1 (5 bases). Germline V gene data show CDR1 as MDHEN and CDR2 as SYDVKM. The V and J ends lost 0 bases and 0 bases respectively, with 5 bases between them. The length of the CDR3 is 15 residues. DNA for the CDR3: TGTGCCAGCAGTTTATGGACAGCAACTAATGAAAAACTGTTTTTT. Its translation: CASSLWTATNEKLFF.

The genes are TRBV30 and TRBJ1-6; the D gene is possibly TRBD1 (5 bases). CDR1 and CDR2 (germline): GTSNPN, SVGIG (reference sequence). V was clipped by 7 bases and J by 7 bases, with 14 bases between them. This CDR3 contains 13 residues. The CDR3 here is CAFGTRENSPLHF. The CDR3 DNA is TGTGCCTTTGGGACTCGGGAGAATTCACCCCTCCACTTT.

A word on this clonotype: A far larger clone is only one base removed, so a read error is likely. V and J are TRBV28 and TRBJ2-5; TRBD2 matches 9 bases. Germline assignment: CDR1 MDHEN and CDR2 SYDVKM. Trimming took 5 bases from V and 11 from J; bases not matched to a gene: 21. There are 17 residues in the CDR3. CDR3 DNA: TGTGCCAGCAGTGGCGGGGTTGGCGGGGGGGCCTACAATGAGCAGTACTTC. Its translation: CASSGGVGGGAYNEQYF.

In regard to this clonotype: A much larger clonotype is one base distant, so this may be a read error. Because the CDR3's place on the DNA is in doubt, the DNA is left out and the CDR3 is given as listed by TCRdb. The J gene is TRBJ2-1, the V gene TRBV6-2 or TRBV6-3; TRBD2 is the table's D call and was not checked against the DNA. The CDR3 is 14 residues long, counting both termini. Germline V gene sequence: CDR1 MNHEY, CDR2 SVGEGT. Here the CDR3 reads CASRVAGGNNEQSF.